The clone carrying this T cell receptor (beta chain) was seen once. Germline V gene sequence: CDR1 SGHAT, CDR2 FQNNGV. The junction had 10 bases not matched to a gene; V was cut back by 5 bases and J by 5 bases. This CDR3 comprises 15 residues. The sample originates from a study of identical twins. TCRdb recomputed calls from the 5' RACE reads with MiXCR, one row per CDR3 protein. The sample includes approximately 500,000 distinct CDR3 sequences, over 12% of them seen just once. The same data also contributed to another study, on yellow fever vaccine responses in identical twins.

The chain joins TRBV11-2 to TRBJ2-7; 9 nucleotides line up with TRBD1. The clonotype originates from a woman aged 18-29 years in good health. Sample: CD4+ T cells sorted from blood. The CDR3 DNA sequence: TGTGCCAGCAGCCGCTCCGGGACAGGGTATGACGAGCAGTACGTC. Its protein is CASSRSGTGYDEQYV.